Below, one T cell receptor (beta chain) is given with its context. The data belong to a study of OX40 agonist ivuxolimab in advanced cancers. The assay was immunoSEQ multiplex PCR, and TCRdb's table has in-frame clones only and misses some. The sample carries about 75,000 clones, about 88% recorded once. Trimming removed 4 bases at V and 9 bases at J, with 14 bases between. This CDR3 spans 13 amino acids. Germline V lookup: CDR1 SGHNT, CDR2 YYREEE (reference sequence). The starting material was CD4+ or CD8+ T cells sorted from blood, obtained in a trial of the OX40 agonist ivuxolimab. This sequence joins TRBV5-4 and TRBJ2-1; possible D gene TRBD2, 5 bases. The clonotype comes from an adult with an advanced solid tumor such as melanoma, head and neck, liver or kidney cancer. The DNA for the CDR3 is TGTGCCAGCAGCCCTCCGCGGGCGGGTGAGCAGTTCTTC. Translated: CASSPPRAGEQFF.